This T cell receptor (beta chain) was sequenced for a study of blood T cell repertoires in COVID-19. Study overall: PBMCs, B-cell-depleted T cells, or T cells provided the cDNA or gDNA that made up the material.

Authors' processing steps: The assay estimated nucleated cells by amplifying reference gene primers. The assay was immunoSEQ multiplex PCR, and TCRdb's table has in-frame clones only and misses some. V and J calls and clone size come straight from that table; D and trimming were deduced from the DNA. The sample consists of a few hundred thousand clones, 84% of them appearing once. This CDR3 is built from 17 residues. CDR1 is SGHAT and CDR2 is FQNNGV in the germline V gene. V gave up 5 bases and J gave up 1 base, with 18 bases separating them. This clone was found a few times. This chain joins TRBV11-2 and TRBJ1-3; weak D call: TRBD1 (6 bases). Source material: peripheral blood. The source of this sequence is a woman between 40 and 50 years old who had recovered from COVID-19. The CDR3 sequence is CASSLTGGEISGNTIYF. In DNA form, the CDR3 reads TGTGCCAGCAGCCTTACGGGGGGCGAAATATCTGGAAACACCATATATTTT.